This T cell receptor (beta chain) originates from a study of cytomegalovirus exposure and HLA in healthy donors. Study results and limitations: The authors enumerated over 150 TCR beta chains as linked to cytomegalovirus.

Regarding this clone: Its antigen is currently unknown.

Primers: 60 Vbeta forward and 13 Jbeta reverse. Repertoires were generated with immunoSEQ multiplex PCR, while TCRdb's copy carries only in-frame clones and drops some. The repertoire has 150,000 or so clones, over 70% of them found once; the top ten carry roughly 13%. Looked up from germline, CDR1 is MNHNS and CDR2 is SASEGT. V lost 6 bases, J lost 9 bases, and 7 bases stayed unmatched. The CDR3 runs to 14 residues. The chain recombines TRBV6-1 with TRBJ2-5; TRBD2 aligns across 13 bases. The source is a young man in good health and CMV-seropositive. Specimen: PBMCs. The CDR3: CASSIGLAGDAQYF. The CDR3 DNA sequence: TGTGCCAGCAGCATAGGACTAGCGGGAGACGCCCAGTACTTC.